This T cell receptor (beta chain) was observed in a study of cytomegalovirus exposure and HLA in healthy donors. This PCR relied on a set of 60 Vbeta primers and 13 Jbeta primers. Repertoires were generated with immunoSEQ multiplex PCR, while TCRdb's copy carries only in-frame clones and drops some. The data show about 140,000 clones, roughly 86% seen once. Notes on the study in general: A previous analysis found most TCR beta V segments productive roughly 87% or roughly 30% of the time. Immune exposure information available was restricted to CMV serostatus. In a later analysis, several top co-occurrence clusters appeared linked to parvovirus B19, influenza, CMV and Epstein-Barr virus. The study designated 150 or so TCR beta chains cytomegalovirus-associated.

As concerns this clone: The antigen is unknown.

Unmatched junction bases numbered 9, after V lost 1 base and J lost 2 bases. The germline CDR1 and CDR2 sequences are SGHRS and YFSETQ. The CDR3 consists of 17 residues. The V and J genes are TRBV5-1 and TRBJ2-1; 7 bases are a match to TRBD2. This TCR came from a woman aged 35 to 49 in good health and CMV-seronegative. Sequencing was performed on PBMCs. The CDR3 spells CASSLFVRSGTYNEQFF. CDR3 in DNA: TGCGCCAGCAGCTTGTTTGTAAGAAGCGGGACCTACAATGAGCAGTTCTTC.